The 19 T cell receptor beta chains below all came from one sample that was sequenced in a study of identical twins. In TCRdb, the 5' RACE reads were re-called with MiXCR into one record per CDR3 protein. The sample yields fewer than 800,000 distinct CDR3 sequences, 7% to 7.5% seen once. This sample also appeared in a second study, on yellow fever vaccine responses in identical twins.

Sequencing was performed on PBMCs. These receptors were obtained from a woman aged 18-29 years in good health.

This clonotype has a handful of counts. This chain links TRBV7-9 with TRBJ2-1; 9 positions agree with TRBD2. With V trimmed by 5 bases and J by 3 bases, 5 bases remained unmatched. The CDR3 runs to 15 residues. CDR1 is SEHNR, CDR2 FQNEAQ, per germline (reference sequence). CDR3 residues: CASSTSSGGYNEQFF. CDR3 DNA: TGTGCCAGCAGCACGAGTAGCGGGGGCTACAATGAGCAGTTCTTC.

The chain is built from TRBV20-1 and TRBJ1-1, with 9 positions matching TRBD1. The CDR3 runs 14 residues. V lost 4 bases, J lost 4 bases, and 7 bases stayed unmatched. Germline loops: CDR1 DFQATT, CDR2 SNEGSKA (reference sequence). As DNA, the CDR3 is TGCAGTGCTAAGGTACAGGGGGCGACCACTGAAGCTTTCTTT. Residues: CSAKVQGATTEAFF.

This clonotype was counted only a few times. The J gene is TRBJ2-1, the V gene TRBV9; D unclear. V was cut by 3 bases and J by 7 bases, with 5 bases left in between. The CDR3 is 11 amino acids. Germline CDR1 is SGDLS and CDR2 is YYNGEE. The CDR3 loop reads CASSAMNEQFF. In nucleotides, the CDR3 is TGTGCCAGCAGCGCTATGAATGAGCAGTTCTTC.

This clonotype was seen at least ten times. The chain links TRBV28 to TRBJ1-5; 8 bases are a match to TRBD1. V was clipped by 6 bases and J by 4 bases; unmatched bases: 5. The germline CDR1 and CDR2 sequences are MDHEN and SYDVKM. The CDR3 has 14 amino acids. CDR3 DNA: TGTGCCAGCAGAAAACAGGGGGGTAATCAGCCCCAGCATTTT. Protein sequence: CASRKQGGNQPQHF.

This clonotype was seen at least ten times. The chain employs TRBV7-2 and TRBJ2-7; TRBD1 matches at 7 bases. The germline gives CDR1 SGHTA, CDR2 FQGNSA. The V gene end was trimmed by 0 bases and the J gene end by 2 bases; junction bases not matched to a gene: 4. There are 15 residues in the CDR3. The CDR3 region is CASSLAAGTAYEQYV. Written as DNA, the CDR3 is TGTGCCAGCAGCTTAGCGGCCGGGACAGCCTACGAGCAGTACGTC.

The chain couples TRBV10-3 to TRBJ2-7; the D gene is possibly TRBD2 (5 bases). The CDR3 is 18 residues long. Trimming removed 8 bases at V and 0 bases at J, with 26 bases between. Germline V lookup: CDR1 ENHRY, CDR2 SYGVKD. The CDR3, as DNA: TGTGCCATCTGTTCATCCGCCCCCTTTAGCGCCCCCTCCTACGAGCAGTACTTC. Protein: CAICSSAPFSAPSYEQYF.

Ten or more counts support this clonotype. The V call is TRBV15, the J call TRBJ2-3, with a possible D match to TRBD2 (6 bases). V was shortened by 0 bases and J by 4 bases, with 17 bases between the two germline ends. The germline gives CDR1 LNHNV, CDR2 YYDKDF (reference sequence). The CDR3 covers 17 residues. DNA for the CDR3: TGTGCCACCAGCAGAGATTGGAGGGAGTCATCCCCAGATACGCAGTATTTT. Amino acid sequence: CATSRDWRESSPDTQYF.

In this sample, this clonotype turned up many times. The rearrangement links TRBV28 to TRBJ2-5; maybe TRBD1 (7 bases). The V end lost 3 bases, the J end lost 5 bases, and 16 bases lay between the germline ends. Germline CDR1 is MDHEN and CDR2 is SYDVKM. There are 15 residues in the CDR3. The CDR3 DNA sequence: TGTGCCAGCAGTTTCGTAGGGGCAGGGGGGGAGACCCAGTACTTC. This encodes CASSFVGAGGETQYF.

This clonotype was counted at least ten times. The chain employs TRBV24-1 and TRBJ2-7, with D tentatively TRBD1 or TRBD2 (5 bases each). Deletions cut 2 bases from V and 3 bases from J, with 10 bases between. Germline CDR1 KGHDR, CDR2 SFDVKD. The CDR3 length is 14 residues. The CDR3 DNA reads TGTGCCACCAGTGATTCCGGGGCCAACTACGAGCAGTACTTC. Translation: CATSDSGANYEQYF.

The chain joins TRBV20-1 to TRBJ1-5; D remains unclear. The CDR3 has 15 residues. Germline CDR1 reads DFQATT; CDR2 reads SNEGSKA (reference sequence). The V end was cut by 6 bases, the J end by 0 bases, with 15 bases between. The DNA of the CDR3 is TGCAGTGCCCCGGCGGGTACATATAGCAATCAGCCCCAGCATTTT. Amino acid sequence: CSAPAGTYSNQPQHF.

J is TRBJ2-1 and V is TRBV18; D is perhaps TRBD1 (6 bases). Trimming removed 3 bases at V and 8 bases at J, with 14 bases between. Germline V gene lookup returns CDR1 KGHSH and CDR2 LQKENI. The CDR3 has 14 residues. The CDR3 nucleotides are TGTGCCAGCTCACCGGGACAACCCCTTGATGAGCAGTTCTTC. Protein product: CASSPGQPLDEQFF.

This clonotype was seen repeatedly, ten times or more. V and J are TRBV12-3 or TRBV12-4 and TRBJ2-2, with D tentatively TRBD2 (6 bases). V was cut by 7 bases and J by 2 bases, with 17 bases left in between. There are 16 residues in the CDR3. The CDR3 spells CASTSQGLPNTGELFF. Here the CDR3 DNA reads TGTGCCAGCACCTCGCAGGGACTGCCAAACACCGGGGAGCTGTTTTTT.

This clonotype has more than one count but fewer than ten. This sequence joins TRBV12-3 or TRBV12-4 and TRBJ2-5, with D tentatively TRBD1 (8 bases). V shed 6 bases and J shed 5 bases, with 13 bases lying between them. The CDR3 is 13 amino acids. Here the CDR3 reads CASRDREGETQYF. The CDR3 bases are TGTGCCAGCAGGGACAGGGAGGGGGAGACCCAGTACTTC.

This clonotype has at least ten counts. The chain carries TRBV12-3 or TRBV12-4 and TRBJ2-3; D not certain. V gave up 4 bases and J gave up 0 bases, with 17 bases separating them. The CDR3 consists of 17 residues. Written as DNA, the CDR3 is TGTGCCAGCAGTTCCCTGCTCTCGGAGCCTAGCACAGATACGCAGTATTTT. This translates into CASSSLLSEPSTDTQYF.

This clonotype was found a few times. V usage is TRBV20-1 and J usage is TRBJ2-1; D is possibly TRBD1 (5 bases). The germline gives CDR1 DFQATT, CDR2 SNEGSKA (reference sequence). V lost 1 base to trimming and J lost 5 bases, with 9 bases between them. This CDR3 has 13 amino acids. The CDR3: CSARGSRDNEQFF. Written as DNA, the CDR3 is TGCAGTGCTAGAGGTTCCAGGGACAATGAGCAGTTCTTC.

The chain uses TRBV7-6 and TRBJ2-7, with TRBD2 identical over 8 bases. Germline V gives CDR1 SGHVS, CDR2 FNYEAQ. Trimming removed 1 base from V and 7 bases from J; junction bases left unmatched: 6. CDR3 length: 14 residues. In DNA, the CDR3 is TGTGCCAGCAGCTTAGGACTAGCGTCGGGGGAGCAGTACTTC. Translated, it gives CASSLGLASGEQYF.

This clonotype was counted between two and nine times. The rearrangement links TRBV6-5 to TRBJ2-2; maybe TRBD1 (5 bases). CDR1 is MNHEY, CDR2 SVGAGI, per germline. The CDR3 runs 14 residues. V shed 2 bases and J shed 7 bases, with 11 bases lying between them. CDR3 coding DNA: TGTGCCAGCAGTTACGGGGCTCGAGGCGGGGAGCTGTTTTTT. Residues: CASSYGARGGELFF.

This clonotype was found many times. V gene TRBV29-1 combines with J gene TRBJ2-2, with TRBD2 as a possible D gene (6 bases). Deletions cut 4 bases from V and 6 bases from J, with 6 bases between. Germline CDR1 reads SQVTM; CDR2 reads ANQGSEA. The length of the CDR3 is 11 residues. Here the CDR3 reads CSVAGAGELFF. The CDR3 bases are TGCAGCGTTGCGGGGGCCGGGGAGCTGTTTTTT.

This clonotype was found many times. The chain recombines TRBV9 with TRBJ2-5; 11 bases are a match to TRBD2. V was pared by 0 bases and J by 5 bases, with 18 bases of the junction left unmatched. This CDR3 has 20 amino acids. In germline, CDR1 is SGDLS, CDR2 YYNGEE. The CDR3: CASSVASRLAGGPQGETQYF. In DNA, the CDR3 is TGTGCCAGCAGCGTAGCTTCCCGGCTAGCGGGGGGTCCCCAGGGCGAGACCCAGTACTTC.